A single sample gave rise to the 30 T cell receptor beta chains below, sequenced in a study of blood T cell repertoires in COVID-19. TCRdb's table, derived via immunoSEQ multiplex PCR, lists solely in-frame clones and lacks some. This sample carries approximately 150,000 clones, approximately 93% of them seen once, and the ten largest clones take around 2%. Input material: peripheral blood. These receptors all come from a woman in her fifties or sixties with COVID-19, enrolled during active disease.

The chain couples TRBV10-3 to TRBJ1-4; a possible D gene is TRBD1 (5 bases). From germline, CDR1 is ENHRY and CDR2 SYGVKD. The CDR3 has 17 amino acids. V was pared by 0 bases and J by 7 bases, with 18 bases between. As DNA, the CDR3 is TGTGCCATCAGTGAGTCGATCCCAGGAGGGACGTCTGAAAAACTGTTTTTT. Translated, it gives CAISESIPGGTSEKLFF.

CDR3 sequence reads: CASALANEQFF. CDR3 in DNA: TGTGCCAGCGCACTAGCGAATGAGCAGTTCTTC. V gene TRBV12-3 or TRBV12-4 combines with J gene TRBJ2-1; TRBD2 aligns across 7 bases. After removal of 8 bases from V and 7 bases from J, the junction contained 2 bases not matched to a gene. The CDR3 contains 11 residues.

This chain's CDR3 is CAFPGLKGGSSGNTIYF. CDR3 sequence (DNA): TGTGCCTTTCCCGGACTAAAGGGTGGAAGCTCTGGAAACACCATATATTTT. This chain uses TRBV5-4 with TRBJ1-3; D remains unclear. Germline V gives CDR1 SGHNT, CDR2 YYREEE (reference sequence). The CDR3 spans 17 residues. V was trimmed by 10 bases and J by 0 bases, leaving 23 bases between them.

The J gene is TRBJ1-4, the V gene TRBV6-5; the D is unclear. V gave up 6 bases and J gave up 5 bases, with 13 bases separating them. Germline V gives CDR1 MNHEY, CDR2 SVGAGI. This CDR3 spans 14 amino acids. The CDR3 nucleotides read TGTGCCAGCAGCCCGACACCGAACAATGAAAAACTGTTTTTT. It translates to CASSPTPNNEKLFF.

The chain employs TRBV6-2 or TRBV6-3 and TRBJ1-1, with D possibly being TRBD1 (6 bases). The germline gives CDR1 MNHEY, CDR2 SVGEGT. This CDR3 contains 14 residues. Trimming shortened V by 6 bases and J by 11 bases, and 22 bases separated the two germline ends. The CDR3 nucleotides are TGTGCCAGCAGCCGCCAACCACAGGGATCGGCGGCTTTCTTT. It is translated as CASSRQPQGSAAFF.

The chain is built from TRBV4-3 and TRBJ1-5; possible D gene TRBD1, 5 bases. The CDR3 covers 14 residues. V lost 1 base and J 10 bases, leaving 14 bases between the germline ends. Germline CDR1 and CDR2: LGHNA and YSLEER. The CDR3 bases are TGCGCCAGCAGCCAAGCTCTGGGGCAGTTCCCCCAGCATTTT. Translating gives CASSQALGQFPQHF.

CDR3 sequence: CASSQEVGAVYEQYF. CDR3 nucleotide sequence: TGCGCCAGCAGCCAAGAGGTGGGGGCGGTTTACGAGCAGTACTTC. The V call is TRBV4-3, the J call TRBJ2-7, with a tentative D call TRBD1 (6 bases). The CDR3 spans 15 residues. The germline V gene encodes CDR1 LGHNA and CDR2 YSLEER. V lost 0 bases and J lost 4, with 13 bases in between.

The V call is TRBV19, the J call TRBJ1-2, with no clear D. The ends were cut back, 5 bases at V and 8 bases at J, with 24 bases in the middle. The CDR3 spans 16 residues. Germline lookup yields CDR1 LNHDA and CDR2 SQIVND (reference sequence). The CDR3 DNA reads as TGTGCCAGTAGTCCCACGTCCCTTATTATCCGAAGCGGCTACACCTTC. As protein: CASSPTSLIIRSGYTF. Looking up the rest from reference TRBV19 and TRBJ1-2 gives the full variable domain: DGGITQSPKYLFRKEGQNVTLSCEQNLNHDAMYWYRQDPGQGLRLIYYSQIVNDFQKGDIAEGYSVSREKKESFPLTVTSAQKNPTAFYLCASSPTSLIIRSGYTFGSGTRLTVV.

CDR3 in amino acids: CASSTGEYSNQPQHF. DNA of the CDR3: TGTGCCAGCAGTACCGGGGAATATAGCAATCAGCCCCAGCATTTT. J is TRBJ1-5 and V is TRBV6-2 or TRBV6-3; no clear D. Germline CDR1 is MNHEY and CDR2 is SVGEGT. Between the trimmed V and J ends, which lost 5 bases and 0 bases, there was a span of 11 bases. This CDR3 spans 15 amino acids.

V is TRBV7-2 and J is TRBJ2-6, with D maybe TRBD1 (5 bases). CDR3 size: 17 residues. V lost 2 bases and J 0 bases, leaving 11 bases between the germline ends. Germline V gene lookup returns CDR1 SGHTA and CDR2 FQGNSA. In DNA form, the CDR3 reads TGTGCCAGCAGCTTAATAGGGGCAATCTCTGGGGCCAACGTCCTGACTTTC. Its translation is CASSLIGAISGANVLTF. Full variable domain (remainder filled in from reference TRBV7-2 and TRBJ2-6): GAGVSQSPSNKVTEKGKDVELRCDPISGHTALYWYRQSLGQGLEFLIYFQGNSAPDKSGLPSDRFSAERTGGSVSTLTIQRTQQEDSAVYLCASSLIGAISGANVLTFGAGSRLTVL.

This clone was detected once. The genes are TRBV5-1 and TRBJ1-3, with D possibly matching TRBD1 (5 bases). V lost 4 bases and J lost 0, with 8 bases in between. From germline, CDR1 is SGHRS and CDR2 YFSETQ. The CDR3 runs 14 residues. For the CDR3, the DNA is TGCGCCAGCAGCGGCGGACACTCTGGAAACACCATATATTTT. It codes for CASSGGHSGNTIYF.

The chain is built from TRBV7-2 and TRBJ1-2; weak D call: TRBD1 (6 bases). The CDR3 consists of 15 residues. CDR1 SGHTA and CDR2 FQGNSA come from the germline V gene. V gave up 3 bases and J gave up 4 bases, with 15 bases separating them. CDR3 residues: CASSFLAQDSYGYTF. The CDR3 region has the DNA TGTGCCAGCAGCTTCTTAGCACAGGACAGCTATGGCTACACCTTC.

The chain links TRBV5-1 to TRBJ1-1; no reliable D call. V lost 4 bases and J 7 bases, leaving 14 bases between the germline ends. Germline CDR1 reads SGHRS; CDR2 reads YFSETQ. The CDR3 has 13 residues. Here the CDR3 DNA reads TGCGCCAGCAGCACTGGGCCCGATGGTGAAGCTTTCTTT. It encodes CASSTGPDGEAFF.

The chain joins TRBV4-3 to TRBJ1-1; D unresolved. V was trimmed by 0 bases and J by 5 bases, leaving 13 bases between them. The length of the CDR3 is 15 residues. Per germline, CDR1 LGHNA and CDR2 YSLEER. CDR3 sequence: CASSQDLSAGTEAFF. CDR3 DNA: TGCGCCAGCAGCCAAGATCTCTCTGCGGGAACTGAAGCTTTCTTT.

Remarks on this clone: This same CDR3 is encoded by further DNA sequences in the sample. The rearrangement joins TRBV27 to TRBJ1-2; weak D call: TRBD1 (6 bases). CDR1 is MNHEY and CDR2 is SMNVEV in the germline V gene (reference sequence). This CDR3 contains 13 residues. V gave up 0 bases and J gave up 5 bases, with 7 bases separating them. Here the CDR3 DNA reads TGTGCCAGCAGTTTATCTACAGGGTATGGCTACACCTTC. The encoded protein is CASSLSTGYGYTF.

The CDR3 region is CASSLGGVQGNQPQHF. The CDR3, as DNA: TGCGCCAGCAGCCTGGGAGGGGTCCAAGGCAATCAGCCCCAGCATTTT. V gene TRBV4-1 combines with J gene TRBJ1-5; TRBD1 is a possible D gene (5 bases). CDR1 is MGHRA, CDR2 YSYEKL, per germline. This CDR3 has 16 amino acids. V dropped 4 bases and J dropped 2 bases, with 15 bases sitting between them.

The chain links TRBV5-4 to TRBJ1-1; D call uncertain. V was pared by 0 bases and J by 6 bases, with 9 bases between. From germline, CDR1 is SGHNT and CDR2 YYREEE (reference sequence). The CDR3 has 13 amino acids. The CDR3 here is CASSLGGAAEAFF. The DNA for the CDR3 is TGTGCCAGCAGCTTGGGTGGAGCGGCTGAAGCTTTCTTT.

The chain is built from TRBV29-1 and TRBJ1-4; D gene uncertain. The V gene's germline CDR1 is SQVTM and CDR2 ANQGSEA. V was clipped by 7 bases and J by 8 bases, with 17 bases between them. There are 13 residues in the CDR3. This CDR3 is CSAREGGSEKLFF. The CDR3 nucleotides read TGCAGCGCCCGTGAGGGTGGCAGCGAAAAACTGTTTTTT.

V usage is TRBV7-8 and J usage is TRBJ1-2; maybe TRBD1 (6 bases). V was pared by 2 bases and J by 3 bases, with 10 bases between. The CDR3 loop spans 14 amino acids. The V gene's germline CDR1 is SGHVS and CDR2 FQNEAQ. The CDR3 loop reads CASSLPGQHYGYTF. The CDR3 nucleotides read TGTGCCAGCAGCTTACCGGGACAACACTATGGCTACACCTTC.

The V call is TRBV30, the J call TRBJ1-1; D is unclear. The germline V gene encodes CDR1 GTSNPN and CDR2 SVGIG (reference sequence). The V end lost 2 bases, the J end lost 4 bases, and 14 bases lay between the germline ends. The CDR3 sequence is 14 residues long. The CDR3: CAWSLGLRSTEAFF. CDR3 bases: TGTGCCTGGAGTTTGGGCCTACGTAGCACTGAAGCTTTCTTT.

The rearrangement joins TRBV19 to TRBJ2-7, with 7 bases fitting TRBD1. CDR3 length equals 16 residues. Germline V gene sequence: CDR1 LNHDA, CDR2 SQIVND (reference sequence). V gave up 4 bases and J gave up 0 bases; unmatched junction bases: 9. The CDR3 nucleotides read TGTGCCAGTAGTACCTATGGACAGGTCCCCTCCTACGAGCAGTACTTC. It is translated as CASSTYGQVPSYEQYF.

This clone was observed a few times. The chain has TRBV19 and TRBJ2-3; 9 bases fit TRBD2. The germline CDR1 and CDR2 sequences are LNHDA and SQIVND (reference sequence). V gave up 3 bases and J gave up 4 bases; unmatched junction bases: 5. The CDR3 is 15 residues long. CDR3 nucleotides: TGTGCCAGTAGTATGGGCGGGGGGGTCCCAGATACGCAGTATTTT. Protein sequence: CASSMGGGVPDTQYF.

The chain recombines TRBV19 with TRBJ1-5; D may be TRBD1 (5 bases). This CDR3 is 17 amino acids long. Germline assignment: CDR1 LNHDA and CDR2 SQIVND (reference sequence). V lost 3 bases, J lost 2 bases, and 17 bases lay in between. CDR3 DNA: TGTGCCAGTAGTATTTGGAGTGGGGGGAGCGGCAATCAGCCCCAGCATTTT. Translated: CASSIWSGGSGNQPQHF. The full variable domain, rest sourced from reference TRBV19 and TRBJ1-5, is DGGITQSPKYLFRKEGQNVTLSCEQNLNHDAMYWYRQDPGQGLRLIYYSQIVNDFQKGDIAEGYSVSREKKESFPLTVTSAQKNPTAFYLCASSIWSGGSGNQPQHFGDGTRLSIL.

This chain joins TRBV4-1 and TRBJ2-2; D is perhaps TRBD1 (6 bases). Germline V gives CDR1 MGHRA, CDR2 YSYEKL. The CDR3 spans 16 residues. V lost 4 bases to trimming and J lost 4 bases, with 16 bases between them. CDR3 amino acids: CASSPRQVFSTGELFF. The DNA for the CDR3 is TGCGCCAGCAGCCCTAGACAGGTTTTTAGCACCGGGGAGCTGTTTTTT.

The V call is TRBV7-8, the J call TRBJ1-1, with D possibly TRBD1 on 6 matching bases. The CDR3 has 15 amino acids. The germline V gene has CDR1 SGHVS and CDR2 FQNEAQ. V gave up 0 bases and J gave up 5 bases, with 13 bases separating them. This CDR3 is CASSLATGGPTEAFF. The CDR3 DNA reads as TGTGCCAGCAGCTTAGCCACGGGGGGCCCGACTGAAGCTTTCTTT.

CDR3 region: CASSESRGRHYTGELFF. The CDR3 nucleotides read TGTGCCAGCAGTGAAAGTAGGGGGCGCCACTATACCGGGGAGCTGTTTTTT. This chain joins TRBV6-1 and TRBJ2-2; 7 positions match TRBD1. Trimming cost V 2 bases and J 5 bases; bases outside gene matches: 11. CDR3 length equals 17 residues. Germline assignment: CDR1 MNHNS and CDR2 SASEGT.

The chain has TRBV6-5 and TRBJ2-5, with D possibly TRBD1 on 5 matching bases. Trimming stripped 2 bases from V and 5 bases from J, with 9 bases between. CDR3 size: 13 residues. Germline CDR1 is MNHEY and CDR2 is SVGAGI. CDR3 DNA sequence: TGTGCCAGCAGTTACCAGGGATTTGAGACCCAGTACTTC. This translates into CASSYQGFETQYF.

The chain combines TRBV5-1 with TRBJ1-4; D possibly corresponds to TRBD1 (6 bases). The V gene lost 4 bases and the J gene lost 5 bases, with 12 bases spanning the gap. This CDR3 region has 14 residues. The germline V gene has CDR1 SGHRS and CDR2 YFSETQ. CDR3 amino acids: CASSRDISNEKLFF. Here the CDR3 DNA reads TGCGCCAGCAGCCGGGACATCTCAAATGAAAAACTGTTTTTT.

V usage is TRBV11-2 and J usage is TRBJ2-7; the match to TRBD1 covers 8 bases. Germline V lookup: CDR1 SGHAT, CDR2 FQNNGV. Trimming at V came to 5 bases and at J to 9 bases, leaving 6 bases not matched to a gene. CDR3 length: 12 amino acids. The CDR3, as DNA: TGTGCCAGCAGCCCGGGACAGGCGGCGCAGTACTTC. Protein product: CASSPGQAAQYF.

The chain couples TRBV23-1 to TRBJ1-6; 8 nucleotides match TRBD1. TRBV23-1 is placed among ORFs of uncertain function. The J segment lost 9 bases and the V segment lost 0 bases, leaving 4 bases of the junction unmatched. The CDR3 has 15 amino acids. CDR3 nucleotides: TGCGCCAGCAGTCAATCGACAGGGGTTTGTTCACCCCTCCACTTT. Translation: CASSQSTGVCSPLHF.